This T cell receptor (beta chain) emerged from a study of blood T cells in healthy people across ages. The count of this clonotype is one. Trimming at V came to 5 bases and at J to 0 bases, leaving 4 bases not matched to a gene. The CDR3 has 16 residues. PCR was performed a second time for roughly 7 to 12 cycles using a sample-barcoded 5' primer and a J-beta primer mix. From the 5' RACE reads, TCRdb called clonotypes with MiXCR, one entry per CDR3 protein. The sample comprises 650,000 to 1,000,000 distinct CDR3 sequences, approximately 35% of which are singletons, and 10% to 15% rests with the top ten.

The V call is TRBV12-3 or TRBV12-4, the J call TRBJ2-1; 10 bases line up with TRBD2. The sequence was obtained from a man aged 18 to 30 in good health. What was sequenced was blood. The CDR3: CASSGLADHSYNEQFF. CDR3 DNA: TGTGCCAGCAGTGGACTAGCGGACCACTCCTACAATGAGCAGTTCTTC.